This T cell receptor beta chain was sequenced for a study of lymphopenia after photon versus proton radiotherapy. Study conclusions and caveats: Post-nadir diversity loss with photons came from oligoclonal expansion, particularly CD8+ Temra cells. Proton therapy kept repertoires fairly stable, unlike photons, which gained effector/memory cells. Better survival with proton therapy was suggested as possible, not demonstrated. A bigger post-nadir fall in TCR diversity correlated inversely with survival time in deceased patients.

Note on this clone: Its specificity is unknown.

Generated by immunoSEQ multiplex PCR, the TCRdb table keeps only in-frame clones and is missing some. Here the sample spans around 19,000 clones, roughly 90% being singletons. Germline loops: CDR1 SNHLY, CDR2 FYNNEI. V was trimmed by 6 bases and J by 4 bases, leaving 19 bases between them. This CDR3 region has 15 residues. The sequenced sample was peripheral blood, obtained from a patient treated with photon-based radiotherapy. The gene calls are TRBV2 and TRBJ2-7, with D tentatively TRBD1 (6 bases). This TCR derives from a woman in her thirties or forties with cholangiocarcinoma. The CDR3 bases are TGTGCCAGCAGCCTTCAGACAGGCGCAATTTACGAGCAGTACTTC. This sequence encodes CASSLQTGAIYEQYF. Filled out from reference TRBV2 and TRBJ2-7, the complete variable domain reads EPEVTQTPSHQVTQMGQEVILRCVPISNHLYFYWYRQILGQKVEFLVSFYNNEISEKSEIFDDQFSVERPDGSNFTLKIRSTKLEDSAMYFCASSLQTGAIYEQYFGPGTRLTVT.